The 2 T cell receptor beta chains listed next were all sequenced from one sample in a study of Ad26.COV2.S vaccination and SARS-CoV-2 variants. Treatment denoted: roughly 18 received Ad26.COV2.S at low or high dose, single or two shots; roughly 5 received placebo; per-sample allocation not given. Sampling happened 63 days after the first vaccine or placebo injection. Data came from immunoSEQ multiplex PCR; TCRdb stores just in-frame clones and leaves some out. The table records around 320,000 clones, about nine tenths of them present only once. The sample here was peripheral blood, taken in a trial of Ad26.COV2.S vaccine versus placebo. Receptor source: a person between 18 and 59 years old who received the Ad26.COV2.S COVID-19 vaccine or a placebo.

The chain carries TRBV29-1 and TRBJ2-5; 9 bases are a match to TRBD1. The junction had 4 bases not matched to a gene; V was cut back by 0 bases and J by 5 bases. The CDR3 has 14 amino acids. From germline, CDR1 is SQVTM and CDR2 ANQGSEA. The CDR3 protein is CSVEDGTGSETQYF. Here the CDR3 DNA reads TGCAGCGTTGAAGATGGGACAGGGTCCGAGACCCAGTACTTC.

The chain recombines TRBV9 with TRBJ2-2; 9 bases map to TRBD1. The CDR3 loop spans 15 amino acids. Germline V gene lookup returns CDR1 SGDLS and CDR2 YYNGEE. J gave up 3 bases and V 4 bases, and 4 bases lay outside the gene matches. The chain's CDR3 is CASSMGQGYTGELFF. The CDR3, as DNA: TGTGCCAGCAGCATGGGACAGGGTTACACCGGGGAGCTGTTTTTT.